The 21 T cell receptor beta chains below were found in one sample sequenced in a study of shared clonotypes between healthy human individuals. TCRdb keeps only in-frame clones here, not all; method: immunoSEQ multiplex PCR. The sample holds more than 550,000 clones, 92% seen once. CD45RO negativity and positive selection for CCR7 defined naive CD8 cells, a population that excluded terminally differentiated effector memory CD45RA+ cells. The material sequenced was naive CD8+ T cells sorted from blood. These receptor sequences come from a young man in good health.

A word on this clone: The junction shows a germline mismatch at one end, possibly a read error. The chain combines TRBV5-4 with TRBJ2-7; TRBD2 agrees at 7 bases. Germline assignment: CDR1 SGHNT and CDR2 YYREEE (reference sequence). This CDR3 comprises 14 residues. In DNA form, the CDR3 reads TGTGCCAGCAGCTTGGAGGTCGAAGCTGCAGGGAGGGACTTC. Its protein is CASSLEVEAAGRDF.

V is TRBV27 and J is TRBJ1-2; D may be TRBD1 (6 bases). Germline V lookup: CDR1 MNHEY, CDR2 SMNVEV (reference sequence). The CDR3 is made up of 15 amino acids. V was trimmed by 0 bases and J by 3 bases, leaving 11 bases between them. The CDR3, as DNA: TGTGCCAGCAGTTTATCGGTAGGGGGGGACTATGGCTACACCTTC. This gives the protein CASSLSVGGDYGYTF.

The rearrangement uses TRBV27 and TRBJ2-7; 9 nucleotides align to TRBD2. The CDR3 contains 14 residues. CDR1 and CDR2 from the germline V gene are MNHEY and SMNVEV (reference sequence). J was trimmed by 5 bases and V by 2 bases; bases with no gene match: 4. The CDR3 DNA reads as TGTGCCAGCAGTTTAGGCGGGAGGGCCCACGAGCAGTACTTC. Its protein product is CASSLGGRAHEQYF.

The chain is built from TRBV28 and TRBJ2-1, with D perhaps TRBD2 (5 bases). V was shortened by 4 bases and J by 5 bases, with 15 bases between the two germline ends. Germline V gene data show CDR1 as MDHEN and CDR2 as SYDVKM. The CDR3 has 15 amino acids. The CDR3 sequence: CASSSLYGADNEQFF. The CDR3 DNA is TGTGCCAGCAGTTCTTTGTACGGAGCGGACAATGAGCAGTTCTTC.

This clone was found a few times. V gene TRBV6-5 combines with J gene TRBJ2-7, with a weak D call TRBD1 (6 bases). Trimming took 6 bases from V and 2 from J, leaving 11 bases between them. CDR1 MNHEY and CDR2 SVGAGI come from the germline V gene. The CDR3 runs to 13 residues. The CDR3 spells CASRPGQTYEQYF. The CDR3 DNA sequence: TGTGCCAGCAGGCCCGGACAGACCTACGAGCAGTACTTC.

The rearrangement uses TRBV27 and TRBJ2-5; 10 nucleotides line up with TRBD2. The CDR3 is 17 amino acids. Germline V CDR1 and CDR2: MNHEY, SMNVEV (reference sequence). V shed 8 bases, J shed 5 bases, and the junction held 17 bases outside the gene matches. CDR3 amino acids: CASGALAGEGELETQYF. The CDR3 DNA sequence: TGTGCCAGCGGGGCGCTAGCGGGAGAAGGGGAATTGGAGACCCAGTACTTC.

The chain carries TRBV18 and TRBJ2-1; 7 bases are shared with TRBD1. Germline-derived CDR1 and CDR2 are KGHSH and LQKENI. CDR3 length: 19 residues. With V trimmed by 3 bases and J by 7 bases, 21 bases remained unmatched. The CDR3 reads CASSPAAGGSDSFKNEQFF. DNA of the CDR3: TGTGCCAGCTCACCTGCGGCAGGGGGATCGGACTCCTTTAAGAATGAGCAGTTCTTC.

This rearrangement joins TRBV5-5 to TRBJ2-5, with D tentatively TRBD2 (5 bases). The CDR3 length is 17 residues. From germline, CDR1 is SGHKS and CDR2 YYEKEE (reference sequence). The germline V and J ends were trimmed by 4 bases and 1 base, with 20 bases remaining between them. The DNA for the CDR3 is TGTGCCAGCAGCCTTACGCCCCTAGGAGCGGTCCAAGAGACCCAGTACTTC. Its protein product is CASSLTPLGAVQETQYF.

This chain connects TRBV18 to TRBJ1-2, with TRBD1 identical over 9 bases. Germline lookup yields CDR1 KGHSH and CDR2 LQKENI. CDR3 length: 15 residues. Trimming removed 3 bases from V and 7 bases from J; junction bases left unmatched: 9. Written as DNA, the CDR3 is TGTGCCAGCTCACCTACAGGGGGCGTCGTTCTTGGCTACACCTTC. Protein product: CASSPTGGVVLGYTF.

The gene calls are TRBV4-3 and TRBJ2-7; 7 bases align to TRBD1. Germline loops: CDR1 LGHNA, CDR2 YSLEER. J was trimmed by 5 bases and V by 0 bases; bases with no gene match: 13. This CDR3 has 17 residues. The CDR3 loop reads CASSQDRFANRGDEQYF. For the CDR3, the DNA is TGCGCCAGCAGCCAAGATAGGTTTGCGAACAGGGGAGACGAGCAGTACTTC.

Written as DNA, the CDR3 is TGTGCCAGCAGCTTAATGCGGGAAAAGGCCGGGGAGCTGTTTTTT. Protein sequence: CASSLMREKAGELFF. The chain has TRBV13 and TRBJ2-2, with D possibly being TRBD2 (6 bases). Germline assignment: CDR1 PRHDT and CDR2 FYEKMQ (reference sequence). The CDR3 sequence is 15 residues long. Trimming cost V 2 bases and J 6 bases, with 13 bases left between them.

The rearrangement joins TRBV7-9 to TRBJ2-3; 10 bases are a match to TRBD2. J was trimmed by 0 bases and V by 5 bases; bases with no gene match: 8. There are 17 residues in the CDR3. Germline values: CDR1 SEHNR, CDR2 FQNEAQ (reference sequence). CDR3 amino acids: CASSPRLAGASTDTQYF. DNA of the CDR3: TGTGCCAGCAGCCCCCGGCTAGCGGGAGCAAGCACAGATACGCAGTATTTT. The full variable domain, rest sourced from reference TRBV7-9 and TRBJ2-3, is DTGVSQNPRHKITKRGQNVTFRCDPISEHNRLYWYRQTLGQGPEFLTYFQNEAQLEKSRLLSDRFSAERPKGSFSTLEIQRTEQGDSAMYLCASSPRLAGASTDTQYFGPGTRLTVL.

The chain carries TRBV11-2 and TRBJ2-1; a possible D gene is TRBD2 (6 bases). Trimming pared 4 bases from V and 7 bases from J, leaving 23 bases between. The CDR3 totals 17 residues. Germline V lookup: CDR1 SGHAT, CDR2 FQNNGV. The CDR3 DNA reads TGTGCCAGCAGCTCCCAACATCAGGAGGGGCTTGAAAATGAGCAGTTCTTC. The encoded protein is CASSSQHQEGLENEQFF.

The CDR3 DNA reads TGTGCCAGCAGCGTAGCTACGGGGGTGTTGAATGAGCAGTTCTTC. Translated: CASSVATGVLNEQFF. The chain is built from TRBV9 and TRBJ2-1, with a possible D match to TRBD2 (6 bases). The CDR3 extends over 15 amino acids. Trimming took off 0 bases at V and 7 bases at J, with 14 bases between the two ends. CDR1 and CDR2 from the germline V gene are SGDLS and YYNGEE.

The chain recombines TRBV11-2 with TRBJ2-7; the D gene is possibly TRBD1 (5 bases). This CDR3 has 17 amino acids. The germline CDR1 and CDR2 sequences are SGHAT and FQNNGV. V lost 0 bases and J 3 bases, leaving 18 bases between the germline ends. CDR3 sequence (DNA): TGTGCCAGCAGCTTAGATTTCTCCAGGGCACCGTACTACGAGCAGTACTTC. It codes for CASSLDFSRAPYYEQYF.

The chain combines TRBV6-5 with TRBJ1-1; D is unresolved. Trimming removed 2 bases at V and 8 bases at J, with 6 bases between. Germline CDR1 and CDR2: MNHEY and SVGAGI. The CDR3 has 11 residues. The CDR3 coding sequence is TGTGCCAGCAGTTACCGCCAAGAAGCTTTCTTT. It translates to CASSYRQEAFF.

The rearrangement links TRBV15 to TRBJ2-7; D is undetermined. V was clipped by 1 base and J by 0 bases, with 10 bases between them. CDR3 length equals 15 residues. CDR1 and CDR2 from the germline V gene are LNHNV and YYDKDF (reference sequence). The CDR3 spells CATSRVPASSYEQYF. The CDR3 DNA reads as TGTGCCACCAGCAGAGTCCCAGCGAGCTCCTACGAGCAGTACTTC.

The genes are TRBV27 and TRBJ1-1; D remains ambiguous. Trimming took 6 bases from V and 5 from J, leaving 13 bases between them. CDR1 and CDR2 (germline): MNHEY, SMNVEV (reference sequence). The CDR3 runs 13 residues. In nucleotides, the CDR3 is TGTGCCAGCAGCTATAAATACAGTACTGAAGCTTTCTTT. This codes for CASSYKYSTEAFF.

V usage is TRBV19 and J usage is TRBJ2-7; TRBD1 aligns across 8 bases. V lost 2 bases and J lost 3; bases outside the gene matches: 6. Germline V gives CDR1 LNHDA, CDR2 SQIVND (reference sequence). The length of the CDR3 is 15 residues. CDR3: CASSIRWTGHYEQYF. DNA for the CDR3: TGTGCCAGTAGTATACGGTGGACAGGGCACTACGAGCAGTACTTC. Using reference TRBV19 and TRBJ2-7 for the parts outside the CDR3, the full variable domain is DGGITQSPKYLFRKEGQNVTLSCEQNLNHDAMYWYRQDPGQGLRLIYYSQIVNDFQKGDIAEGYSVSREKKESFPLTVTSAQKNPTAFYLCASSIRWTGHYEQYFGPGTRLTVT.

The table lists this clone with a count of one. V and J are TRBV13 and TRBJ2-3; possible D gene TRBD2, 5 bases. This CDR3 has 15 residues. The germline gives CDR1 PRHDT, CDR2 FYEKMQ (reference sequence). V shed 6 bases and J shed 6 bases, with 19 bases lying between them. Here the CDR3 reads CASSLEGQSSDTQYF. CDR3 in DNA: TGTGCCAGCAGTCTTGAGGGCCAGTCTTCCGATACGCAGTATTTT. Complete variable domain (other parts from reference TRBV13 and TRBJ2-3): AAGVIQSPRHLIKEKRETATLKCYPIPRHDTVYWYQQGPGQDPQFLISFYEKMQSDKGSIPDRFSAQQFSDYHSELNMSSLELGDSALYFCASSLEGQSSDTQYFGPGTRLTVL.

Points on this clone: Within the sample, other DNA sequences also encode this same CDR3. The genes are TRBV27 and TRBJ2-5; weak D call: TRBD2 (6 bases). The CDR3 covers 14 residues. Germline V CDR1 and CDR2: MNHEY, SMNVEV (reference sequence). Trimming removed 2 bases from V and 3 bases from J, with 10 bases in between. CDR3: CASSLLGGEETQYF. CDR3 in DNA: TGTGCCAGCAGTTTACTGGGCGGGGAAGAGACCCAGTACTTC.